The 31 T cell receptor beta chains in this list originate from one sample, sequenced in a study of long-term antiretroviral therapy in people with HIV. Investigators performed immunoSEQ version v3.0 at survey level. Clones were read by immunoSEQ multiplex PCR, and TCRdb kept only the in-frame ones, dropping some. The sample records some 28,000 clones, roughly 90% being singletons. The source was unsorted PBMCs, collected approximately 5.1 years after starting antiretroviral therapy. Every receptor here comes from a woman aged 40 to 49 with HIV.

This clone was detected a few times. The V call is TRBV6-5, the J call TRBJ1-5, with 8 nucleotides matching TRBD1. CDR1 is MNHEY and CDR2 is SVGAGI in the germline V gene. Trimming at V came to 3 bases and at J to 4 bases, leaving 2 bases not matched to a gene. This CDR3 spans 14 amino acids. In nucleotides, the CDR3 is TGTGCCAGCAGTTATAGGACAGGGAATCAGCCCCAGCATTTT. Protein: CASSYRTGNQPQHF.

The chain links TRBV19 to TRBJ1-1, with 9 bases that match TRBD1. The germline CDR1 and CDR2 sequences are LNHDA and SQIVND (reference sequence). The CDR3 is made up of 14 amino acids. V was clipped by 5 bases and J by 1 base; unmatched bases: 2. The CDR3 spells CASSAGQGNTEAFF. As DNA, the CDR3 is TGTGCCAGTAGTGCGGGACAGGGGAACACTGAAGCTTTCTTT. Looking up the rest from reference TRBV19 and TRBJ1-1 gives the full variable domain: DGGITQSPKYLFRKEGQNVTLSCEQNLNHDAMYWYRQDPGQGLRLIYYSQIVNDFQKGDIAEGYSVSREKKESFPLTVTSAQKNPTAFYLCASSAGQGNTEAFFGQGTRLTVV.

V gene TRBV6-5 combines with J gene TRBJ2-7; perhaps TRBD2 as D (6 bases). The germline gives CDR1 MNHEY, CDR2 SVGAGI. The CDR3 runs to 13 residues. V gave up 7 bases and J gave up 2 bases, with 12 bases separating them. The CDR3 spells CASMRREPYEQYF. The CDR3 DNA sequence: TGTGCCAGCATGCGGCGGGAACCCTACGAGCAGTACTTC.

This chain's CDR3 is CASSTSGRANTGELFF. The CDR3, as DNA: TGTGCCAGCAGTACTAGCGGGAGGGCCAACACCGGGGAGCTGTTTTTT. This rearrangement joins TRBV2 to TRBJ2-2; 13 bases match TRBD2. CDR1 is SNHLY, CDR2 FYNNEI, per germline. The CDR3 runs to 16 residues. With V trimmed by 5 bases and J by 2 bases, 2 bases remained unmatched.

The chain carries TRBV4-2 and TRBJ2-5, with 10 bases lining up with TRBD2. CDR1 is LGHNA and CDR2 is YNFKEQ in the germline V gene. The CDR3 runs to 18 residues. The junction had 8 bases not matched to a gene; V was cut back by 1 base and J by 0 bases. The CDR3 DNA sequence: TGTGCCAGCAGCCAAGGGGGTAGCGGGGGGACGTACCAAGAGACCCAGTACTTC. Residues: CASSQGGSGGTYQETQYF.

This clone appeared a single time. CDR3 in DNA: TGTGCCAGCAGTGATGGCGAACAGGGCCTGCTTCGGCAAGAGACCCAGTACTTC. This gives the protein CASSDGEQGLLRQETQYF. The rearrangement links TRBV2 to TRBJ2-5; D may be TRBD1 (6 bases). This CDR3 is built from 18 residues. The germline CDR1 and CDR2 sequences are SNHLY and FYNNEI. The V and J ends lost 3 bases and 2 bases respectively, with 22 bases between them.

The V gene is TRBV30, the J gene TRBJ2-5; the D call may be TRBD1 or TRBD2 (5 bases each). The CDR3 has 14 residues. Germline V gives CDR1 GTSNPN, CDR2 SVGIG (reference sequence). Trimming took off 8 bases at V and 4 bases at J, with 20 bases between the two ends. CDR3 loop: CALEDGGRGETQYF. In DNA form, the CDR3 reads TGTGCCCTGGAGGACGGTGGTAGGGGAGAGACCCAGTACTTC.

The J gene is TRBJ2-3, the V gene TRBV2; D might be TRBD2 (6 bases). Germline CDR1 reads SNHLY; CDR2 reads FYNNEI. The CDR3 is 14 residues long. Trimming shortened V by 6 bases and J by 0 bases, and 10 bases separated the two germline ends. CDR3 DNA sequence: TGTGCCAGCAGGGACTACGGAAGCACAGATACGCAGTATTTT. Translated: CASRDYGSTDTQYF.

The chain joins TRBV11-3 to TRBJ1-3, with 7 bases that match TRBD1. V gave up 5 bases and J gave up 0 bases; unmatched junction bases: 4. The CDR3 is made up of 15 amino acids. Germline values: CDR1 SGHNT, CDR2 YENEEA. The CDR3 nucleotides are TGTGCCAGCAGCGCTAGACAGGGCTCTGGAAACACCATATATTTT. This gives the protein CASSARQGSGNTIYF.

The genes are TRBV27 and TRBJ1-5; D is undetermined. The V and J ends lost 1 base and 5 bases respectively, with 15 bases between them. CDR1 MNHEY and CDR2 SMNVEV come from the germline V gene (reference sequence). The CDR3 length is 16 residues. The CDR3 DNA sequence: TGTGCCAGCAGTTTATTAGGAGGGTCCGATCATCAGCCCCAGCATTTT. As protein: CASSLLGGSDHQPQHF.

The chain couples TRBV9 to TRBJ1-2; D ambiguous. Germline V lookup: CDR1 SGDLS, CDR2 YYNGEE. The CDR3 extends over 12 amino acids. V gave up 3 bases and J gave up 3 bases, with 6 bases separating them. The CDR3 DNA sequence: TGTGCCAGCAGCGGAGGGTACTATGGCTACACCTTC. Amino acid sequence: CASSGGYYGYTF. Using reference TRBV9 and TRBJ1-2 for the parts outside the CDR3, the full variable domain is DSGVTQTPKHLITATGQRVTLRCSPRSGDLSVYWYQQSLDQGLQFLIQYYNGEERAKGNILERFSAQQFPDLHSELNLSSLELGDSALYFCASSGGYYGYTFGSGTRLTVV.

The V call is TRBV6-6, the J call TRBJ2-3, with unresolved D. CDR1 MNHNY and CDR2 SVGAGI come from the germline V gene (reference sequence). V was clipped by 6 bases and J by 0 bases, with 13 bases between them. The CDR3 is made up of 15 amino acids. For the CDR3, the DNA is TGTGCCAGCAGAAGACACGCCGAGAGCACAGATACGCAGTATTTT. It encodes CASRRHAESTDTQYF.

The chain uses TRBV9 and TRBJ2-1; possible D gene TRBD2, 6 bases. V was trimmed by 2 bases and J by 2 bases, leaving 11 bases between them. Per the germline V gene, CDR1 is SGDLS and CDR2 is YYNGEE. The CDR3 length is 15 residues. The CDR3 loop is CASSVIGGAYNEQFF. CDR3 bases: TGTGCCAGCAGCGTGATTGGCGGGGCCTACAATGAGCAGTTCTTC.

The chain joins TRBV18 to TRBJ2-7, with a tentative D call TRBD1 (6 bases). The CDR3 runs 15 residues. Trimming took off 3 bases at V and 6 bases at J, with 18 bases between the two ends. The V gene's germline CDR1 is KGHSH and CDR2 LQKENI. The CDR3 is CASSPSEGVRAEQYF. CDR3 nucleotide sequence: TGTGCCAGCTCACCTAGTGAGGGGGTTAGGGCCGAGCAGTACTTC.

V usage is TRBV6-5 and J usage is TRBJ2-1; weak D call: TRBD2 (7 bases). Trimming cost V 1 base and J 8 bases, with 18 bases left between them. The CDR3 covers 16 residues. CDR1 is MNHEY, CDR2 SVGAGI, per germline. The CDR3 DNA is TGTGCCAGCAGTTACTGGGGCCCGGAGGGGGGGGATGAGCAGTTCTTC. Amino acid sequence: CASSYWGPEGGDEQFF.

The chain has TRBV10-1 and TRBJ2-1, with a possible D match to TRBD1 (6 bases). Germline loops: CDR1 WNHNN, CDR2 SYGVQD (reference sequence). CDR3 size: 13 residues. V lost 1 base to trimming and J lost 7 bases, with 8 bases between them. CDR3 coding DNA: TGCGCCAGCAGTGAGTTCAGGGGAAATGAGCAGTTCTTC. Its translation is CASSEFRGNEQFF.

This clone has just a few counts. This chain connects TRBV5-1 to TRBJ2-4; 13 bases agree with TRBD2. V shed 5 bases and J 9 bases; nucleotides not matched to a gene: 11. CDR3 length: 16 amino acids. Germline assignment: CDR1 SGHRS and CDR2 YFSETQ. For the CDR3, the DNA is TGCGCCAGCAGTTTACTAGCGGGGGGGGATAATGTCATTCAGTACTTC. Translated: CASSLLAGGDNVIQYF.

The chain uses TRBV6-5 and TRBJ1-1; no clear D. CDR1 and CDR2 from the germline V gene are MNHEY and SVGAGI. V was clipped by 5 bases and J by 11 bases, with 12 bases between them. The CDR3 has 11 amino acids. The CDR3 is CASSTPERAFF. CDR3 coding DNA: TGTGCCAGCAGTACCCCCGAGAGGGCTTTCTTT.

The V gene is TRBV5-8, the J gene TRBJ2-6; D gene ambiguous. The CDR3 length is 16 residues. The ends were cut back, 5 bases at V and 0 bases at J, with 12 bases in the middle. Germline V gene data show CDR1 as SGHTS and CDR2 as YDEGEE. CDR3 residues: CASRETGSSGANVLTF. The CDR3 bases are TGTGCCAGCAGGGAAACCGGATCCTCTGGGGCCAACGTCCTGACTTTC.

V is TRBV11-1 and J is TRBJ2-7; D unresolved. The germline V gene encodes CDR1 SGHAT and CDR2 FQDESV (reference sequence). This CDR3 has 15 amino acids. V was clipped by 8 bases and J by 3 bases, with 20 bases between them. The chain's CDR3 is CASGFSGEPYYEQYF. Here the CDR3 DNA reads TGTGCCAGCGGGTTTTCGGGCGAGCCATACTACGAGCAGTACTTC.

The rearrangement joins TRBV30 to TRBJ1-3; no firm D call. The germline V gene has CDR1 GTSNPN and CDR2 SVGIG (reference sequence). This CDR3 is 8 amino acids long. V lost 8 bases and J lost 7, with 3 bases in between. In DNA, the CDR3 is TGTGCCCTGAACACCATATATTTT. Translated, it gives CALNTIYF.

The V gene is TRBV6-1, the J gene TRBJ2-7; D tentatively fits TRBD1 or TRBD2 (5 bases each). Per the germline V gene, CDR1 is MNHNS and CDR2 is SASEGT. The CDR3 length is 14 residues. Deletions cut 4 bases from V and 3 bases from J, with 13 bases between. CDR3 protein: CASSVRDGYYEQYF. Here the CDR3 DNA reads TGTGCCAGCAGTGTCCGGGACGGATACTACGAGCAGTACTTC.

The chain links TRBV30 to TRBJ2-5, with D perhaps TRBD1 (5 bases). The CDR3 loop spans 14 amino acids. Trimming shortened V by 2 bases and J by 5 bases, and 15 bases separated the two germline ends. CDR1 GTSNPN and CDR2 SVGIG come from the germline V gene (reference sequence). CDR3 loop: CAWSPSGPRETQYF. In nucleotides, the CDR3 is TGTGCCTGGAGTCCCTCAGGGCCTAGGGAGACCCAGTACTTC.

This chain connects TRBV5-1 to TRBJ2-7, with D maybe TRBD1 (6 bases). The length of the CDR3 is 13 residues. CDR1 is SGHRS, CDR2 YFSETQ, per germline. V dropped 4 bases and J dropped 3 bases, with 11 bases sitting between them. The CDR3 nucleotides read TGCGCCAGCAGCCTAGGACAGTACTACGAGCAGTACTTC. It yields the protein CASSLGQYYEQYF.

This clone was picked up a small number of times. This sequence joins TRBV4-1 and TRBJ2-1; a possible D gene is TRBD1 (5 bases). Germline V gene data show CDR1 as MGHRA and CDR2 as YSYEKL. V dropped 4 bases and J dropped 3 bases, with 7 bases sitting between them. The CDR3 loop spans 13 amino acids. CDR3 bases: TGCGCCAGCAGCCCTGACAGCTACAATGAGCAGTTCTTC. Translating it yields CASSPDSYNEQFF.

The chain couples TRBV6-5 to TRBJ2-1; D remains unclear. The CDR3 is 12 residues long. Trimming cost V 6 bases and J 10 bases, with 13 bases left between them. The V gene's germline CDR1 is MNHEY and CDR2 SVGAGI. The CDR3: CASSRPQREQFF. CDR3 coding DNA: TGTGCCAGCAGCCGACCTCAACGGGAGCAGTTCTTC.

This clone has just one count. At one end the junction does not follow the germline gene, possibly because of a read error. This chain joins TRBV5-6 and TRBJ2-3; TRBD2 is a possible D gene (5 bases). CDR1 and CDR2 (germline): SGHDT, YYEEEE. This CDR3 comprises 12 residues. CDR3 nucleotides: TGTGCCAGCACCCCTAAGGCGGGCGTGGGGTACTTT. Its protein product is CASTPKAGVGYF. Full variable domain (outside the CDR3, taken from reference TRBV5-6 and TRBJ2-3): DAGVTQSPTHLIKTRGQQVTLRCSPKSGHDTVSWYQQALGQGPQFIFQYYEEEERQRGNFPDRFSGHQFPNYSSELNVNALLLGDSALYLCASTPKAGVGYFGPGTRLTVL.

The rearrangement links TRBV5-6 to TRBJ2-7; 15 nucleotides match TRBD2. Unmatched junction bases numbered 9, after V lost 2 bases and J lost 6 bases. Germline values: CDR1 SGHDT, CDR2 YYEEEE. The CDR3 runs to 17 residues. Here the CDR3 DNA reads TGTGCCAGCAGCTTAGTCGGGGGACTAGCGGGAGGCGTCGAGCAGTACTTC. Amino acid sequence: CASSLVGGLAGGVEQYF.

CDR3 amino acids: CASSSLGQGTEAFF. The DNA for the CDR3 is TGTGCCAGCAGCTCCTTAGGACAGGGCACTGAAGCTTTCTTT. The rearrangement uses TRBV5-6 and TRBJ1-1; 8 bases line up with TRBD1. CDR1 and CDR2 from the germline V gene are SGHDT and YYEEEE. The CDR3 is 14 amino acids. Losses at the gene ends were 3 bases for V and 4 bases for J; bases not matched to a gene: 5.

The V and J genes are TRBV4-1 and TRBJ1-1; D is uncertain. Germline CDR1 reads MGHRA; CDR2 reads YSYEKL. The CDR3 length is 12 residues. V shed 3 bases and J shed 3 bases, with 5 bases lying between them. The CDR3 protein is CASSQGYTEAFF. As DNA, the CDR3 is TGCGCCAGCAGCCAGGGCTACACTGAAGCTTTCTTT.

V usage is TRBV5-5 and J usage is TRBJ1-2, with TRBD1 as a possible D gene (5 bases). The V gene lost 3 bases and the J gene lost 3 bases, with 12 bases spanning the gap. Germline loops: CDR1 SGHKS, CDR2 YYEKEE (reference sequence). This CDR3 is built from 14 residues. CDR3 residues: CASSSGTGYYGYTF. DNA of the CDR3: TGTGCCAGCAGCTCCGGGACGGGCTACTATGGCTACACCTTC.